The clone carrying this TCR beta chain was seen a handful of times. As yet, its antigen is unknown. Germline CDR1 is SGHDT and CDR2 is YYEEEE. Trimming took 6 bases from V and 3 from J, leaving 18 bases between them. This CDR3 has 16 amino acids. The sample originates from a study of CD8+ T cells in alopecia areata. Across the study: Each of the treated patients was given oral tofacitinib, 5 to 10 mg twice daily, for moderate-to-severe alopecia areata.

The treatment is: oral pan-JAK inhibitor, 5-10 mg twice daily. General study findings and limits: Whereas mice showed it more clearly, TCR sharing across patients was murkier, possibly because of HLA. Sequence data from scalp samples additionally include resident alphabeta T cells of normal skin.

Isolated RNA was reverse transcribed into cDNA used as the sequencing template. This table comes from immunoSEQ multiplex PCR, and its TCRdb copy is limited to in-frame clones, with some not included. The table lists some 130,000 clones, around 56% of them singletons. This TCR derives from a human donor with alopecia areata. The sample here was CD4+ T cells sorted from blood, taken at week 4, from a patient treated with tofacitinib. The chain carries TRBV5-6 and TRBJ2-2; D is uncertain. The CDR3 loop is CASKLGAPGDTGELFF. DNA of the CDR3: TGTGCCAGCAAACTGGGTGCCCCTGGGGACACCGGGGAGCTGTTTTTT.